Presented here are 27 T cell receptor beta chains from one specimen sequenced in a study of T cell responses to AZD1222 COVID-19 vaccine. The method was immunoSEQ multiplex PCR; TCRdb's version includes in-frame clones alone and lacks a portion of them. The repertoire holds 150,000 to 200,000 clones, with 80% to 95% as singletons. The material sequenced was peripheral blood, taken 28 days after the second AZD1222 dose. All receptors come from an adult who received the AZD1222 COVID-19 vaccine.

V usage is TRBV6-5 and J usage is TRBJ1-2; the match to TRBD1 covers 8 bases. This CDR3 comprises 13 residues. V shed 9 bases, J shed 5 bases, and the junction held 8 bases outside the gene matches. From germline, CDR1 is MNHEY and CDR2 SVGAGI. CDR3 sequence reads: CASDRGLGYGYTF. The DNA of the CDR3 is TGTGCCAGTGACAGGGGTCTTGGATATGGCTACACCTTC.

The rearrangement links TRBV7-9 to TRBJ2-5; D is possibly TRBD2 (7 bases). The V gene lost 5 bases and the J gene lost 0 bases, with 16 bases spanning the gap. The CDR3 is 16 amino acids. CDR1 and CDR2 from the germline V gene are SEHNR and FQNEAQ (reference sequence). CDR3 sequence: CASSQAGQMYQETQYF. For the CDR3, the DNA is TGTGCCAGCAGCCAAGCGGGACAAATGTACCAAGAGACCCAGTACTTC.

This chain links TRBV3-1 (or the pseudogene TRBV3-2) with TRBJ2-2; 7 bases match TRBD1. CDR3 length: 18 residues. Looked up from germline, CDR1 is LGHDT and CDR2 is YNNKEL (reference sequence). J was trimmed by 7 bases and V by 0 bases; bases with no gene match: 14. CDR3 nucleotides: TGTGCCAGCAGCCAAGAGAGGGCCTACACAGGGGTTTTCGGGGAGCTGTTTTTT. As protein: CASSQERAYTGVFGELFF.

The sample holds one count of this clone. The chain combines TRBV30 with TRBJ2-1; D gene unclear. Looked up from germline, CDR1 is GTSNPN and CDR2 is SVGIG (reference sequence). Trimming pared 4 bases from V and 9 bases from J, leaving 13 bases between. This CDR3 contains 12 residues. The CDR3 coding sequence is TGTGCCTGGACAAGAGAGATCGGTGAGCAGTTCTTC. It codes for CAWTREIGEQFF.

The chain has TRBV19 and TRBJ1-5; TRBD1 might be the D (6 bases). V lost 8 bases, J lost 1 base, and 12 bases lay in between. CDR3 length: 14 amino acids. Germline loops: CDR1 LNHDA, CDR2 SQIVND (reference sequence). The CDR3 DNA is TGTGCCAGTGAGGCGGGGGCGAGCAATCAGCCCCAGCATTTT. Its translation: CASEAGASNQPQHF.

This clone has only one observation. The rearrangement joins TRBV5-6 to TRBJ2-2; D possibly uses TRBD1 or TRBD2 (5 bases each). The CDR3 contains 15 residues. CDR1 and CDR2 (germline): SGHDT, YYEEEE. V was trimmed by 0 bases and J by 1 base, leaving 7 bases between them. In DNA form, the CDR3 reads TGTGCCAGCAGCTTGGTGGGGGTGAACACCGGGGAGCTGTTTTTT. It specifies CASSLVGVNTGELFF.

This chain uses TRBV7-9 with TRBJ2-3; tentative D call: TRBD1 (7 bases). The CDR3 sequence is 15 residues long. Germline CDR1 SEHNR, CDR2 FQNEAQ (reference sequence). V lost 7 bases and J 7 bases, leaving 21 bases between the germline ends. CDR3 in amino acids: CASTKGGRGMNTQYF. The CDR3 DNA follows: TGTGCCAGCACCAAGGGGGGCAGGGGGATGAATACGCAGTATTTT. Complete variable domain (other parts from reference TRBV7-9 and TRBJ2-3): DTGVSQNPRHKITKRGQNVTFRCDPISEHNRLYWYRQTLGQGPEFLTYFQNEAQLEKSRLLSDRFSAERPKGSFSTLEIQRTEQGDSAMYLCASTKGGRGMNTQYFGPGTRLTVL.

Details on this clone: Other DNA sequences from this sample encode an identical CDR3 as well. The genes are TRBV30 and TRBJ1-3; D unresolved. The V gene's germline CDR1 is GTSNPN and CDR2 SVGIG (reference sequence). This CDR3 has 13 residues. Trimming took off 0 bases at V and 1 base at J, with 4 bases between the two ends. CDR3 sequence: CAWSVNSGNTIYF. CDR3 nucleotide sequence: TGTGCCTGGAGTGTCAATTCTGGAAACACCATATATTTT.

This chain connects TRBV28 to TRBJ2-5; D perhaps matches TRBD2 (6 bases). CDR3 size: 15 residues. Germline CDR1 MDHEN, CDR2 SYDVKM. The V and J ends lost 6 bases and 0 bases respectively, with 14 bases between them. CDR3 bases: TGTGCCAGCAGCTCCGGAGGGGCGCACCAAGAGACCCAGTACTTC. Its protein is CASSSGGAHQETQYF.

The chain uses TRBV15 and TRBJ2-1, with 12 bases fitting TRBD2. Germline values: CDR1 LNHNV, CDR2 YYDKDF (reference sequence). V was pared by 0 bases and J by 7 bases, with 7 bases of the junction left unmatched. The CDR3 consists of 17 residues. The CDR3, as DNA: TGTGCCACCAGCAGAGAATCAGGACTAGCGGGGAGGAATGAGCAGTTCTTC. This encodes CATSRESGLAGRNEQFF. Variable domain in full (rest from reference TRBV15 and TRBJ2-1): DAMVIQNPRYQVTQFGKPVTLSCSQTLNHNVMYWYQQKSSQAPKLLFHYYDKDFNNEADTPDNFQSRRPNTSFCFLDIRSPGLGDTAMYLCATSRESGLAGRNEQFFGPGTRLTVL.

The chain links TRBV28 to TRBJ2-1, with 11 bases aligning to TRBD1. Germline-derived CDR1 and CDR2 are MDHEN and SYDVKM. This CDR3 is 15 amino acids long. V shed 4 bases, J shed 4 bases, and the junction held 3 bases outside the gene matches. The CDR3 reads CASSSGQGAYNEQFF. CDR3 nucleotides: TGTGCCAGCAGTTCTGGACAGGGGGCTTACAATGAGCAGTTCTTC.

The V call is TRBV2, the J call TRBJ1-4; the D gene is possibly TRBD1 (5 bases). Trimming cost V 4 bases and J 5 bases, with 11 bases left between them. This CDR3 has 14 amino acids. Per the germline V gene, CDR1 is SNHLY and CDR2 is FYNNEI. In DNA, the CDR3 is TGTGCCAGCAGTGTGGGGGGTCAGAATGAAAAACTGTTTTTT. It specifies CASSVGGQNEKLFF.

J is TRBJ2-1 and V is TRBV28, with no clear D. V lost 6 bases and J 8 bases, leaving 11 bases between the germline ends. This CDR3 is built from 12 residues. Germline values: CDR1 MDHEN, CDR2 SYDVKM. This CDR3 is CASSILRHEQFF. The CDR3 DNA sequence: TGTGCCAGCAGCATCCTGCGGCATGAGCAGTTCTTC.

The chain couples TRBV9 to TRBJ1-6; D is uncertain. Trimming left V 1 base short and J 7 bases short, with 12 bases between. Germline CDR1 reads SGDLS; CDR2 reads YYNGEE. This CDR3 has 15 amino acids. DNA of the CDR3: TGTGCCAGCAGCGTAAAGCATACGGGGAATTCACCCCTCCACTTT. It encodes CASSVKHTGNSPLHF.

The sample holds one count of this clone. The DNA of the CDR3 is TGTGCCAGCAGCAAAGGGGTAGTATATGAGCAGTTCTTC. It encodes CASSKGVVYEQFF. V and J are TRBV21-1 and TRBJ2-1. TRBV21-1 is noted as a pseudogene. The CDR3 is made up of 13 amino acids.

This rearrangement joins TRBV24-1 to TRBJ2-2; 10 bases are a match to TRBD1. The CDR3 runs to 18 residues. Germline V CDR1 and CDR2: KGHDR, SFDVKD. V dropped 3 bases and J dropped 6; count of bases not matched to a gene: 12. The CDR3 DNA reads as TGTGCCACCAGTGATCAACCCTCCGGGACAGGGGTACCCGGGGAGCTGTTTTTT. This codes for CATSDQPSGTGVPGELFF.

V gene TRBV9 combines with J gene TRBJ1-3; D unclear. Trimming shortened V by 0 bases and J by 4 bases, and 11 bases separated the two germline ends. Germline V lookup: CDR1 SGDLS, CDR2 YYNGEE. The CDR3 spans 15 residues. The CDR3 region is CASSVEAGPGNTIYF. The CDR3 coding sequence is TGTGCCAGCAGCGTAGAGGCGGGCCCCGGAAACACCATATATTTT.

The CDR3 coding sequence is TGTGCCAGCTCACTATCGGACAGGAATCACGAGCAGTACTTC. This gives the protein CASSLSDRNHEQYF. The chain has TRBV18 and TRBJ2-7; 7 bases line up with TRBD1. The CDR3 length is 14 residues. Trimming at V came to 4 bases and at J to 5 bases, leaving 8 bases not matched to a gene. Per the germline V gene, CDR1 is KGHSH and CDR2 is LQKENI.

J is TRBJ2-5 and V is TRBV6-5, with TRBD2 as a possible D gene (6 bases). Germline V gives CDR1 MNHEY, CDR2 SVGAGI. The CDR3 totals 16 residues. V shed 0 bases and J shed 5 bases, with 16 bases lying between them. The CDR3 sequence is CASSYSAWGEQETQYF. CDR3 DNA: TGTGCCAGCAGTTACTCTGCGTGGGGGGAACAGGAGACCCAGTACTTC.

CDR3 in DNA: TGTGCCAGCAGTTTCTCCGGGACAGGGGCTAATTCACCCCTCCACTTT. Amino acids: CASSFSGTGANSPLHF. This chain joins TRBV27 and TRBJ1-6, with 10 bases aligning to TRBD1. The CDR3 contains 16 residues. V was pared by 3 bases and J by 6 bases, with 5 bases of the junction left unmatched. Per the germline V gene, CDR1 is MNHEY and CDR2 is SMNVEV (reference sequence).

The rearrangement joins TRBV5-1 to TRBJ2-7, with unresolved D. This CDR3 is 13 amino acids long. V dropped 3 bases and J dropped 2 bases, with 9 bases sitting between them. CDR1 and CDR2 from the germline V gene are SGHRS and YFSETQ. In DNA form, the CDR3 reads TGCGCCAGCAGCTCAACCCCGACCTACGAGCAGTACTTC. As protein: CASSSTPTYEQYF.

CDR3 loop: CASSPGSGSGETQYF. The CDR3 DNA reads TGTGCCAGCTCACCAGGTAGCGGGAGTGGAGAGACCCAGTACTTC. This chain links TRBV18 with TRBJ2-5; TRBD2 aligns across 9 bases. This CDR3 comprises 15 residues. Germline trimming cut 2 bases from V and 4 bases from J; bases unmatched to any gene: 5. Looked up from germline, CDR1 is KGHSH and CDR2 is LQKENI.

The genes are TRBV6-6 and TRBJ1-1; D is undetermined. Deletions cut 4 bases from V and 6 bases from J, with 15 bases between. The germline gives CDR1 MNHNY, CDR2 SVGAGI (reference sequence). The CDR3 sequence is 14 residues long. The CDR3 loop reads CASSSLGRSAEAFF. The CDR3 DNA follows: TGTGCCAGCAGTTCCTTAGGACGGAGCGCTGAAGCTTTCTTT.

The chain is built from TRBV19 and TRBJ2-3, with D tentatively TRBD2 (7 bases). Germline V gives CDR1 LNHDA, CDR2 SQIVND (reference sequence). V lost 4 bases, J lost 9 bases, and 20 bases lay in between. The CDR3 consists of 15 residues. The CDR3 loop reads CASSTEGRAQGTQYF. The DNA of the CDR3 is TGTGCCAGTAGTACTGAGGGGAGGGCCCAGGGGACGCAGTATTTT.

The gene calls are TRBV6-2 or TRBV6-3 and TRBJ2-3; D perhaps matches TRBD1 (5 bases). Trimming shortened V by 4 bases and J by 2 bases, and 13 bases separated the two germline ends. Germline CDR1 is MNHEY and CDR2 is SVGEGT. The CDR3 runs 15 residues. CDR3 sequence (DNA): TGTGCCAGCAGTTCAGGGCAAGGGTTCACAGATACGCAGTATTTT. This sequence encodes CASSSGQGFTDTQYF.

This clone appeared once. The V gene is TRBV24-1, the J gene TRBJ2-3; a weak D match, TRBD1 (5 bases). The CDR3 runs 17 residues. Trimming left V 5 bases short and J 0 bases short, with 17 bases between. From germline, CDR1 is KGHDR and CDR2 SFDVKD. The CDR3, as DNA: TGTGCCACCAGTGCCCCCCAGGGATTGGGTAGCACAGATACGCAGTATTTT. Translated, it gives CATSAPQGLGSTDTQYF.

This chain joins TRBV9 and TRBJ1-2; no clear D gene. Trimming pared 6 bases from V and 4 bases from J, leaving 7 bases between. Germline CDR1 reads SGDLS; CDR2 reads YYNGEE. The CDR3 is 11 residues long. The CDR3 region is CASKGFYGYTF. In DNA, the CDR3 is TGTGCCAGCAAGGGCTTCTATGGCTACACCTTC.